Below, 20 T cell receptor beta chains from the same sample are listed, as sequenced in a study of shared clonotypes between healthy human individuals. TCRdb's table, derived via immunoSEQ multiplex PCR, lists solely in-frame clones and lacks some. The sample includes millions of clones, roughly 91% of them seen just once. Naive CD8 isolation took CD45RO-negative cells positively selected for CCR7 and excluded terminally differentiated effector memory CD45RA+ cells. The sequencing sample was made of naive CD8+ T cells from PBMCs. The receptors were sampled from a man in his late teens or twenties in good health. Some clones in this sample may be carry-over from other donors' samples.

The rearrangement uses TRBV30 and TRBJ1-4, with 9 positions matching TRBD1. The ends lost 1 base at V and 1 base at J; junction bases unmatched: 13. This CDR3 is 19 amino acids long. From germline, CDR1 is GTSNPN and CDR2 SVGIG (reference sequence). In nucleotides, the CDR3 is TGTGCCTGGAGTGGATACGCACAGGGGGCGCGTGGAACTAATGAAAAACTGTTTTTT. Encoded protein: CAWSGYAQGARGTNEKLFF.

V is TRBV4-3 and J is TRBJ1-1; tentative D call: TRBD1 (5 bases). The CDR3 is made up of 15 amino acids. CDR1 is LGHNA and CDR2 is YSLEER in the germline V gene. Deletions cut 4 bases from V and 4 bases from J, with 16 bases between. The CDR3 DNA reads TGCGCCAGCAGCCGAGTCTTGGGGCCCGGCACTGAAGCTTTCTTT. Translation gives CASSRVLGPGTEAFF.

The V call is TRBV29-1, the J call TRBJ2-7, with 8 nucleotides matching TRBD2. The CDR3 is made up of 13 amino acids. V lost 4 bases and J lost 6; bases outside the gene matches: 8. In germline, CDR1 is SQVTM, CDR2 ANQGSEA. CDR3 loop: CSVALAGSIEQYF. DNA of the CDR3: TGCAGCGTTGCGCTAGCGGGTTCCATCGAGCAGTACTTC.

CDR3 nucleotides: TGTGCCACCAGCAGAGAGGGAGGCGGGACCAAAAGATACAATGAGCAGTTCTTC. It specifies CATSREGGGTKRYNEQFF. The chain carries TRBV15 and TRBJ2-1; a weak D match, TRBD2 (6 bases). Germline lookup yields CDR1 LNHNV and CDR2 YYDKDF (reference sequence). The CDR3 is made up of 18 amino acids. V lost 0 bases and J lost 4, with 19 bases in between.

The chain carries TRBV9 and TRBJ1-1; D gene uncertain. The CDR3 is made up of 17 amino acids. Germline V gene lookup returns CDR1 SGDLS and CDR2 YYNGEE. The V end lost 0 bases, the J end lost 0 bases, and 15 bases lay between the germline ends. The CDR3 DNA reads as TGTGCCAGCAGCGTAGCCGCCGGACCGGTCATGAACACTGAAGCTTTCTTT. This gives the protein CASSVAAGPVMNTEAFF.

This chain uses TRBV11-2 with TRBJ2-3; no reliable D call. The germline V gene encodes CDR1 SGHAT and CDR2 FQNNGV. Trimming pared 0 bases from V and 5 bases from J, leaving 9 bases between. This CDR3 is built from 14 residues. This chain's CDR3 is CASSLELKGDTQYF. In nucleotides, the CDR3 is TGTGCCAGCAGCTTAGAGCTAAAGGGAGATACGCAGTATTTT.

The chain couples TRBV7-6 to TRBJ2-5; 8 nucleotides line up with TRBD2. V shed 5 bases, J shed 4 bases, and the junction held 3 bases outside the gene matches. This CDR3 contains 13 residues. Germline-derived CDR1 and CDR2 are SGHVS and FNYEAQ. The CDR3: CASSPGGRETQYF. The CDR3 coding sequence is TGTGCCAGCAGCCCGGGGGGGCGAGAGACCCAGTACTTC.

This sequence joins TRBV27 and TRBJ2-3; D call uncertain. This CDR3 is built from 14 residues. Deletions cut 1 base from V and 4 bases from J, with 9 bases between. Germline CDR1 is MNHEY and CDR2 is SMNVEV (reference sequence). This CDR3 reads CASSLLVPPDTQYF. The CDR3 nucleotides read TGTGCCAGCAGTTTATTGGTCCCCCCAGATACGCAGTATTTT.

The chain recombines TRBV7-2 with TRBJ1-4; TRBD1 matches at 9 bases. The CDR3 length is 14 residues. Unmatched junction bases numbered 5, after V lost 5 bases and J lost 7 bases. Germline-derived CDR1 and CDR2 are SGHTA and FQGNSA. The CDR3 DNA reads as TGTGCCAGCAGCCCAATGACAGGGGGTGAAAAACTGTTTTTT. Encoded protein: CASSPMTGGEKLFF. Full variable domain (missing parts from reference TRBV7-2 and TRBJ1-4): GAGVSQSPSNKVTEKGKDVELRCDPISGHTALYWYRQSLGQGLEFLIYFQGNSAPDKSGLPSDRFSAERTGGSVSTLTIQRTQQEDSAVYLCASSPMTGGEKLFFGSGTQLSVL.

The chain is built from TRBV7-9 and TRBJ1-1, with D maybe TRBD1 (6 bases). This CDR3 comprises 13 residues. In germline, CDR1 is SEHNR, CDR2 FQNEAQ (reference sequence). The V end lost 1 base, the J end lost 10 bases, and 13 bases lay between the germline ends. CDR3 DNA sequence: TGTGCCAGCAGCTTAGGGGGGCGGGAGGTAGCTTTCTTT. The encoded protein is CASSLGGREVAFF.

The rearrangement links TRBV27 to TRBJ1-2, with a possible D match to TRBD1 (5 bases). Trimming shortened V by 8 bases and J by 6 bases, and 25 bases separated the two germline ends. Germline CDR1 reads MNHEY; CDR2 reads SMNVEV (reference sequence). This CDR3 spans 16 amino acids. The CDR3: CASGSRPGPLKDGYTF. Written as DNA, the CDR3 is TGTGCCAGCGGGTCCAGGCCGGGACCCCTTAAGGATGGCTACACCTTC.

The chain has TRBV5-1 and TRBJ1-1; 9 bases agree with TRBD1. Germline loops: CDR1 SGHRS, CDR2 YFSETQ. V lost 4 bases, J lost 1 base, and 8 bases stayed unmatched. The CDR3 consists of 16 residues. In DNA, the CDR3 is TGCGCCAGCAGCACCCACGGGACAGGGACGAACACTGAAGCTTTCTTT. Translated, it gives CASSTHGTGTNTEAFF.

The chain is built from TRBV7-9 and TRBJ2-7; perhaps TRBD2 as D (5 bases). The V end lost 1 base, the J end lost 2 bases, and 15 bases lay between the germline ends. CDR1 and CDR2 from the germline V gene are SEHNR and FQNEAQ (reference sequence). CDR3 size: 16 residues. The CDR3 DNA is TGTGCCAGCAGCTTAGGGGCAGCCCCGGGAACCTACGAGCAGTACTTC. This encodes CASSLGAAPGTYEQYF.

The chain uses TRBV4-1 and TRBJ2-7; 10 bases match TRBD2. The CDR3 totals 15 residues. Trimming took 2 bases from V and 6 from J; bases not matched to a gene: 7. The germline CDR1 and CDR2 sequences are MGHRA and YSYEKL. In DNA form, the CDR3 reads TGCGCCAGCAGCCAACTACTAGCGGGACCTCTCGAGCAGTACTTC. It translates to CASSQLLAGPLEQYF.

The rearrangement links TRBV28 to TRBJ1-2; tentative D call: TRBD1 (5 bases). The germline V and J ends were trimmed by 7 bases and 0 bases, with 24 bases remaining between them. Germline lookup yields CDR1 MDHEN and CDR2 SYDVKM. The CDR3 is 18 amino acids. This CDR3 reads CASTSLPGGVRANYGYTF. The CDR3 bases are TGTGCCAGCACAAGCCTGCCGGGGGGTGTCCGGGCTAACTATGGCTACACCTTC.

Details on this clone: An end of the junction does not agree with germline; a read error may underlie this. The rearrangement links TRBV4-1 to TRBJ2-3; D ambiguous. The CDR3 totals 12 residues. The germline V gene encodes CDR1 MGHRA and CDR2 YSYEKL. Here the CDR3 reads CASSQSTATQYF. CDR3 nucleotides: TGCGCCAGCAGCCAAAGTACAGCTACGCAGTATTTT.

The CDR3 coding sequence is TGTGCCAGCAGTTACAACGGACCTAACTATGGCTACACCTTC. Protein product: CASSYNGPNYGYTF. The V call is TRBV27, the J call TRBJ1-2, with D unresolved. The germline CDR1 and CDR2 sequences are MNHEY and SMNVEV (reference sequence). V gave up 4 bases and J gave up 0 bases, with 9 bases separating them. The length of the CDR3 is 14 residues.

This sequence joins TRBV7-6 and TRBJ2-7, with 7 bases that match TRBD1. CDR3 length equals 14 residues. Trimming took 5 bases from V and 2 from J; bases not matched to a gene: 6. The germline V gene encodes CDR1 SGHVS and CDR2 FNYEAQ. This CDR3 is CASSARDRTYEQYF. DNA of the CDR3: TGTGCCAGCAGCGCCCGGGACAGAACCTACGAGCAGTACTTC.

Details on this clone: Other DNA sequences from this sample encode an identical CDR3 as well. The chain is built from TRBV7-6 and TRBJ2-7, with 7 bases lining up with TRBD1. V trimming: 0 bases; J trimming: 1 base; junction bases outside the gene matches: 0. CDR3 length: 14 amino acids. Germline CDR1 is SGHVS and CDR2 is FNYEAQ. For the CDR3, the DNA is TGTGCCAGCAGCTTAGCGGGACAGTCCTACGAGCAGTACTTC. This gives the protein CASSLAGQSYEQYF.

The J gene is TRBJ2-3, the V gene TRBV4-1, with D maybe TRBD2 (6 bases). The CDR3 sequence is 16 residues long. The V gene's germline CDR1 is MGHRA and CDR2 YSYEKL. Trimming took off 0 bases at V and 4 bases at J, with 14 bases between the two ends. The CDR3 protein is CASSQDRGRSSDTQYF. The CDR3 DNA is TGCGCCAGCAGCCAAGATCGGGGGAGATCTTCAGATACGCAGTATTTT.